These T cell receptor beta chains were read from a single sample in a study of T-cell memory formation after mild COVID-19. One entry per CDR3 protein results from TCRdb running MiXCR on the 5' RACE reads. The sample contains some 54,000 distinct CDR3 sequences, 8% to 9.5% of which appear only once. Sequencing input: PBMCs or a T cell subset sorted from them (not recorded which). Receptors were obtained from a man aged 18 to 29 who had mild COVID-19 (a few samples of this study predate the infection). Cell type and time point are not known. CDR3s include the opening cysteine and the closing phenylalanine or tryptophan. D genes are given only for firm matches. Only some rows state a clone size, as once, few, many or a class for expanded clones.

>TRBD1|TRBV25-1|.|TRBJ1-6
TGTGCCAGCAGTGAATCCCCGGGACAGGGTGGATCCTATAATTCACCCCTCCACTTT
CASSESPGQGGSYNSPLHF
>TRBD1|TRBV7-9|.|TRBJ1-2
TGTGCCAGCAGCTTTCCCTCCGGGACAGGGAAGGTGGGTGGCTACACCTTC
CASSFPSGTGKVGGYTF
>.|TRBV12-3/TRBV12-4|few|TRBJ2-5
TGTGCCAGCAGCCTTGGGGGCGTACGACTCCAAGAGACCCAGTACTTC
CASSLGGVRLQETQYF
>.|TRBV5-1|few|TRBJ2-1
TGCGCCAGCAGCGTTGGACCCTGGGGGAACAATGAGCAGTTCTTC
CASSVGPWGNNEQFF
>.|TRBV5-1|many|TRBJ1-4
TGCGCCAGCAGCTTGCGGAGGGGAGGAGAAAAACTGTTTTTT
CASSLRRGGEKLFF
>.|TRBV15|many|TRBJ2-1
TGTGCCACCAGCAGAGTAGGGGCGGGCAATGAGCAGTTCTTC
CATSRVGAGNEQFF
>.|TRBV5-4|few|TRBJ2-1
TGTGCCAGCAGCCTGACCTACGGGGAGTACAATGAGCAGTTCTTC
CASSLTYGEYNEQFF
>.|TRBV5-1|many|TRBJ2-2
TGCGCCAGCAGCTTGGAGGTCGGGGCGAACACCGGGGAGCTGTTTTTT
CASSLEVGANTGELFF
>.|TRBV27|.|TRBJ2-3
TGTGCCAGCAGTGGGACAACAGATACGCAGTATTTT
CASSGTTDTQYF
>.|TRBV5-1|.|TRBJ1-4
TGCGCCAGCAGCTTGGAAAGCGAAAAACTGTTTTTT
CASSLESEKLFF
>.|TRBV29-1|few|TRBJ1-1
TGCAGCGTTGAACCGGGGGCGGCGAACACTGAAGCTTTCTTT
CSVEPGAANTEAFF
>TRBD2|TRBV7-2|few|TRBJ2-5
TGTGCCAGCAGCGGGGGGGGTACAGAGACCCAGTACTTC
CASSGGGTETQYF
>TRBD2|TRBV24-1|.|TRBJ2-1
TGTGCCACCAGTGAAGCGGGGGGGCCCTCCTACAATGAGCAGTTCTTC
CATSEAGGPSYNEQFF
>.|TRBV7-6|many|TRBJ2-3
TGTGCCAGCAGCTCGACGTCGGGCTATACGCAGTATTTT
CASSSTSGYTQYF
>.|TRBV20-1|many|TRBJ2-4
TGCAGTGCTAGAGCGTCACTAGCCAAAAACATTCAGTACTTC
CSARASLAKNIQYF
>.|TRBV19|.|TRBJ1-1
TGTGCCAGTAGCACTCAGAGGAACACTGAAGCTTTCTTT
CASSTQRNTEAFF
>.|TRBV4-1|.|TRBJ2-6
TGCGCCAGCAGGGGGGCAGGATTGGCTGGGGCCAACGTCCTGACTTTC
CASRGAGLAGANVLTF
>.|TRBV12-3/TRBV12-4|few|TRBJ2-2
TGTGCCAGCAGCATCAACGGGGGAACCGGGGAGCTGTTTTTT
CASSINGGTGELFF
>TRBD2|TRBV11-2|few|TRBJ2-3
TGTGCCAGCAAACCCGGGGGGGCCACAGATACGCAGTATTTT
CASKPGGATDTQYF
>.|TRBV7-2|many|TRBJ2-1
TGTGCCAGCACAGCCTACAATGAGCAGTTCTTC
CASTAYNEQFF
>.|TRBV12-3/TRBV12-4|.|TRBJ1-2
TGTGCCAGCAGTGCCCCCATTGGGGGTAACTATGGCTACACCTTC
CASSAPIGGNYGYTF
>.|TRBV18|.|TRBJ2-1
TGTGCCAGCTCACCATTTGGACAGACAAATGAGCAGCTCTTC
CASSPFGQTNEQLF
>TRBD2|TRBV2|.|TRBJ2-3
TGTGCCAGCAGTGATAACGGGGGGAAAAATACGCAGTATTTT
CASSDNGGKNTQYF
>.|TRBV11-1|few|TRBJ2-1
TGTGCCAGCAGTCCTCCCCCGGGATGGGCAAATGAGCAGTTCTTC
CASSPPPGWANEQFF
>TRBD1|TRBV7-2|few|TRBJ1-1
TGTGCCAGCAGCGACCCTAACACAGGGGCTGATGAAGCTTTCTTT
CASSDPNTGADEAFF
>.|TRBV10-3|many|TRBJ2-3
TGTGCCATCAGTGCCTATGACGAGGAGAAAGATACGCAGTATTTT
CAISAYDEEKDTQYF
>.|TRBV20-1|.|TRBJ2-3
TGCAGTGCTAGAAAGACCATCTCTAACACAGATACGCAGTATTTT
CSARKTISNTDTQYF
>.|TRBV7-2|.|TRBJ2-3
TGTGCCAGCAGCTTAGAGGAGAGCACAGATACGCAGTATTTT
CASSLEESTDTQYF
>TRBD1|TRBV5-1|.|TRBJ1-1
TGCGCCAGCAGCCCCCGGACAGGGAAGACTGAAGCTTTCTTT
CASSPRTGKTEAFF
>.|TRBV9|many|TRBJ2-5
TGTGCCAGCAGCGTAGGGCTAGCGAACCAAGAGACCCAGTACTTC
CASSVGLANQETQYF
>.|TRBV5-5|few|TRBJ2-3
TGTGCCAGCAGCTTGAATAGCACCCCCAGGGATACGCAGTATTTT
CASSLNSTPRDTQYF
>.|TRBV21-1|few|TRBJ2-2
TGTGCCAGCAGCCTGGACAGGGTAAACACCGGGGAGCTGTTTTTT
CASSLDRVNTGELFF
>TRBD2|TRBV19|few|TRBJ2-5
TGTGCCAGTAGTACGACTAGCGGGGGGGGAGAGACCCAGTACTTC
CASSTTSGGGETQYF
>TRBD2|TRBV5-1|many|TRBJ2-5
TGCGCCAGCAGCCCGACACTAGCGGGGGAAGAGACCCAGTACTTC
CASSPTLAGEETQYF
>.|TRBV7-9|few|TRBJ2-3
TGTGCCAGCAGTGCAAAAAGCAGCACAGATACGCAGTATTTT
CASSAKSSTDTQYF
>TRBD1|TRBV7-7|.|TRBJ2-2
TGTGCCAGCAGCAGCAGGACAGGGGGGAACCCCGGGGAGCTGTTTTTT
CASSSRTGGNPGELFF
>.|TRBV4-3|.|TRBJ1-6
TGCGCCAGCAGCCAAGCTCGGCAGGACCATTCACCCCTCCACTTT
CASSQARQDHSPLHF
>TRBD1|TRBV4-1|many|TRBJ2-2
TGCGCCAGCAGCCCCGGACAGGGATACACCGGGGAGCTGTTTTTT
CASSPGQGYTGELFF
>.|TRBV6-5|many|TRBJ1-2
TGTGCCAGCAGAACACCGGGGGGCGACGATGGCTACACCTTC
CASRTPGGDDGYTF
>TRBD2|TRBV5-1|medium-sized|TRBJ2-2
TGCGCCAGCAGGACCGGGACTACAGTTGCCGGGGAGCTGTTTTTT
CASRTGTTVAGELFF
>.|TRBV12-3/TRBV12-4|.|TRBJ2-5
TGTGCCAGCAGTTTTCGACAGGAAGAGACCCAGTACTTC
CASSFRQEETQYF
>.|TRBV6-5|few|TRBJ2-1
TGTGCCAGCAGTTATGAACCAGGATTCTCCCACAATGAGCAGTTCTTC
CASSYEPGFSHNEQFF
>TRBD1|TRBV7-2|few|TRBJ2-3
TGTGCCAGCAGCCCCGGGACAGCGTTCACAGATACGCAGTATTTT
CASSPGTAFTDTQYF
>.|TRBV3-1|few|TRBJ2-3
TGTGCCAGCAGCCAAGGAGGGTACACAGATACGCAGTATTTT
CASSQGGYTDTQYF
>TRBD2|TRBV5-1|few|TRBJ2-3
TGCGCCAGCAGGCCGAGGGACTACTACACAGATACGCAGTATTTT
CASRPRDYYTDTQYF
>.|TRBV6-8|few|TRBJ2-3
TGTGCCAGCTCCCAGGTGAAGGCAGGGGATACGCAGTATTTT
CASSQVKAGDTQYF
>TRBD1|TRBV6-2/TRBV6-3|few|TRBJ1-1
TGTGCCAGCACTGACAGGGGGAGAAGCACTGAAGCTTTCTTT
CASTDRGRSTEAFF
>TRBD1|TRBV5-8|.|TRBJ2-1
TGTGCCAGCAGCTCCGGGACAGGACTCTACAATGAGCAGTTCTTC
CASSSGTGLYNEQFF
>.|TRBV6-5|many|TRBJ2-3
TGTGCCAGCCTAAGGGGTGGGGGGGCTACAGATACGCAGTATTTT
CASLRGGGATDTQYF
>.|TRBV4-3|.|TRBJ2-3
TGCGCCAGCAGCCAAGGCGGATGGGATAGCACAGATACGCAGTATTTT
CASSQGGWDSTDTQYF
>.|TRBV6-2/TRBV6-3|few|TRBJ1-2
TGTGCCAGCAGTTACTACAGGGATGGCTACACCTTC
CASSYYRDGYTF
>.|TRBV10-1|.|TRBJ2-3
TGCGCCAGCAGTGAAGGGCAGGGAGGCCGGGGTACGCAGTATTTT
CASSEGQGGRGTQYF
>.|TRBV4-1|.|TRBJ1-2
TGCGCCAGCAGCCAAGCGGGAAAGGGGAGCTATGGCTACACCTTC
CASSQAGKGSYGYTF
>.|TRBV2|many|TRBJ2-2
TGTGCCAGCAGCCTGGACTACACCGGGGAGCTGTTTTTT
CASSLDYTGELFF
>TRBD1|TRBV7-9|.|TRBJ1-1
TGTGCCAGCAGCCAGGACAGGGTGCCTTTCTTT
CASSQDRVPFF
>.|TRBV4-3|few|TRBJ1-2
TGCGCCAGCAGCCAACAAACTCAGGGATGGTATGGCTACACCTTC
CASSQQTQGWYGYTF
>.|TRBV15|.|TRBJ1-2
TGTGCCACCAGCAGAGGAGGAGGGGAGGGTTATGGCTACACCTTC
CATSRGGGEGYGYTF